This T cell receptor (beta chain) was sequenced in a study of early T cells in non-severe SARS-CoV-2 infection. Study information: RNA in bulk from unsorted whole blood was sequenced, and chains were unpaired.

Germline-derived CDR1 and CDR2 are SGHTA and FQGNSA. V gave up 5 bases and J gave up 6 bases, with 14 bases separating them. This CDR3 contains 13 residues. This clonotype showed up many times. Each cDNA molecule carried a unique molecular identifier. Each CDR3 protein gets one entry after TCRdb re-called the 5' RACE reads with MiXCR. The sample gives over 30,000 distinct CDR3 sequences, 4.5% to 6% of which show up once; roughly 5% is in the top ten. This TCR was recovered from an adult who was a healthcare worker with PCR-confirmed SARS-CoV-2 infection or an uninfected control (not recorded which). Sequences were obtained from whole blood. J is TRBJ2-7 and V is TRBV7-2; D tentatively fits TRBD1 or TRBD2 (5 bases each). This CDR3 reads CASSRRDGTEQYV. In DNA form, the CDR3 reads TGTGCCAGCAGCCGCCGGGACGGCACCGAGCAGTACGTC.